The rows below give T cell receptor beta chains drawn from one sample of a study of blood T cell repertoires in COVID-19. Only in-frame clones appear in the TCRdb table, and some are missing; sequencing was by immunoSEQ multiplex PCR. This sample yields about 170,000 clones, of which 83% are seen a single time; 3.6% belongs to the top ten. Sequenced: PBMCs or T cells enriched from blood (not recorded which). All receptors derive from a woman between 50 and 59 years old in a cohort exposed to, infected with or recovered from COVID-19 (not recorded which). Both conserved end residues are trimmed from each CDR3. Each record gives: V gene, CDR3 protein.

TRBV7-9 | ASSPTGGNYGYT
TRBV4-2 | ASSVTGGGAGETQY
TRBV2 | ASRRQSGASYEQY
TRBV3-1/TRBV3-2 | ASSAPLAGPADTQY
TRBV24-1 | ATSDLPRNEQF
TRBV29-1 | SVEDRGPEAF
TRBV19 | ASSYRESRLLEQY
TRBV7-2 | ASSLAEQNTGELF
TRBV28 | ASSLPPLREQPQH
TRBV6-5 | ASLDSRIQAF
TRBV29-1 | SVLGRGRGYGYT
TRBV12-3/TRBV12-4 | ASSLARLDTQY
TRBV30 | AWSQLAYEQF
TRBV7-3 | ASSLGQGVSNEQF
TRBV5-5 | ASSLGQSSYNEQF
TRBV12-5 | ASGFVGGTEAF
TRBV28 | ASSLYGDSSNQPQH
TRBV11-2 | ASSLNRDQPQH
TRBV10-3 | AISEGTGSRFNYGYT
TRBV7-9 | ASSTYRDRDETQY
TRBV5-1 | ASSFDQGAITEAF
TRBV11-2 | ASSPGQGSYT
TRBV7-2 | ASSRRRGTYEQY
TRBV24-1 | ATSRGTRGLTDTQY
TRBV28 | ASSSPGTSTDTQY
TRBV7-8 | ASSLAGTSGMTDTQY
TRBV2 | ASSRGVDEKLF
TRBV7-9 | ASSLPGLQFNGYT
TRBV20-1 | SALRGETQY
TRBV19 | ASLDPGTGNTEAF
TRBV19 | ASSTGGGSSYNEQF
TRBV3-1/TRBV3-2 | ASSQGVAQHYEQY
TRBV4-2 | ASSQVYSAEQF
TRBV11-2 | ASSLDTYEQY
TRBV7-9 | ASSLAGAGEKLF
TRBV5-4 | ASSFDQGNYGYT
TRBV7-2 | ASSLSVGTSQETQY
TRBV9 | ASAPGWGAYEQY
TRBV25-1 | ASSGQGVGGYT
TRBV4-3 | ASSQRTGGNQPQH
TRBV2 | ASSERQAGYGYT
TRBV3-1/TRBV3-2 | ASSQDRFYEQY
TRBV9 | ASSSSSSGFEKLF
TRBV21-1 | ASNLRDRETQETQY